Included here is one T cell receptor (beta chain) sequence, with context. These data are taken from a study of blood T cell repertoires in COVID-19. Study in general: Specimens from acute and convalescent COVID-19 originated in the United States, Italy and Spain. Sources were T cells, B-cell-depleted T cells, or PBMCs; the material itself was cDNA or gDNA.

Germline values: CDR1 MNHEY, CDR2 SMNVEV (reference sequence). The V and J ends lost 4 bases and 4 bases, in that order; junction bases with no gene match: 4. The CDR3 has 14 amino acids. Study processing details: Scientists estimated how many nucleated cells there were by amplifying reference gene primers. The method was immunoSEQ multiplex PCR; TCRdb's version includes in-frame clones alone and lacks a portion of them. Clonal size and the V and J genes are those of that table, whereas D and trimming came from the DNA. The profile covers fewer than 90,000 clones, with about nine tenths appearing a single time and roughly 8.1% taken by the ten largest.

The clonotype comes from a young man with acute or convalescent COVID-19. Sequenced sample: peripheral blood. The gene calls are TRBV27 and TRBJ1-5; 7 bases map to TRBD1. The CDR3: CASSSRQGNQPQHF. DNA for the CDR3: TGTGCCAGCAGTTCAAGACAGGGTAATCAGCCCCAGCATTTT.